These T cell receptor beta chains were read from a single sample in a study of blood T cell repertoires in COVID-19. This table comes from immunoSEQ multiplex PCR, and its TCRdb copy is limited to in-frame clones, with some not included. The table records more than 150,000 clones, 80% of them present only once. Sequenced sample: PBMCs or T cells enriched from blood (not recorded which). Receptors originate from a man aged 55-75 years who had been exposed to COVID-19. The CDR3 runs from the conserved cysteine through the conserved F or W. The D gene is left open where the match is weak. Clone size is stated in some rows and not others, as once, few, many or a class when expanded.

d_call	clone_size	v_call	j_call	cdr3_nt	cdr3_aa
TRBD1	once	TRBV19	TRBJ1-1	TGTGCCAGTAGTATAGGGGGACAGGGAGGGTTCGAAGCTTTCTTT	CASSIGGQGGFEAFF
.	.	TRBV5-4	TRBJ1-2	TGTGCCAGCAGCTTGGACGGGGGTCCTTACTATGGCTACACCTTC	CASSLDGGPYYGYTF
.	.	TRBV19	TRBJ1-2	TGTGCCAGTAGTATCTCGGTAAGGGGTTCTGGCTACACCTTC	CASSISVRGSGYTF
.	once	TRBV4-3	TRBJ2-1	TGCGCCAGCAGCCAAGATCCGAGCAGGTTAATCAACAATGAGCAGTTCTTC	CASSQDPSRLINNEQFF
.	.	TRBV9	TRBJ1-1	TGTGCCAGCAGCGTAGCTAGCGGGGGCATGAACACTGAAGCTTTCTTT	CASSVASGGMNTEAFF
.	.	TRBV29-1	TRBJ1-2	TGCAGCGTTGAAGATGGCAGGTCCTATGGCTACACCTTC	CSVEDGRSYGYTF
.	.	TRBV3-1/TRBV3-2	TRBJ1-3	TGTGCCAGCAGCGACAGACCCTCTGGAAACACCATATATTTT	CASSDRPSGNTIYF
TRBD2	.	TRBV7-3	TRBJ2-3	TGTGCCAGCAGCTTTGGGGGAGGGGGCACAGATACGCAGTATTTT	CASSFGGGGTDTQYF
.	.	TRBV4-2	TRBJ2-7	TGTGCCAGCAGCCAAGATCCCAGGGGCTACGAGCAGTACTTC	CASSQDPRGYEQYF
.	.	TRBV7-9	TRBJ1-3	TGTGCCAGCAGCTACGAGGGAGGAGCCGGGGGCACCATATATTTT	CASSYEGGAGGTIYF
.	.	TRBV19	TRBJ2-5	TGTGCCAGTAGCCAAAGCCGAAAAGAGACCCAGTACTTC	CASSQSRKETQYF
TRBD2	.	TRBV29-1	TRBJ2-3	TGCAGCGTGGGGGGTCTGAGCGCGGGAGGGGTAGATACGCAGTATTTT	CSVGGLSAGGVDTQYF
TRBD1	.	TRBV28	TRBJ1-1	TGTGCCAGCCCCCCGGACAGGGGGCACACTGAAGCTTTCTTT	CASPPDRGHTEAFF
.	.	TRBV9	TRBJ2-3	TGTGCCAGCAGCACCGGGAACACAGATACGCAGTATTTT	CASSTGNTDTQYF
TRBD1	few	TRBV4-1	TRBJ1-5	TGCGCCAGCAGCCAAGAGGTGACAGGGGACCAGCCCCAGCATTTT	CASSQEVTGDQPQHF
TRBD2	.	TRBV11-3	TRBJ2-1	TGTGCCAGCAGCTTAGTTGTGCTAGCGGGAGAGCAGTTCTTC	CASSLVVLAGEQFF
.	.	TRBV6-5	TRBJ1-2	TGTGCCAGCAGTTATCTCGCGGGGGGTGGAGGCTACACCTTC	CASSYLAGGGGYTF
TRBD2	.	TRBV2	TRBJ2-5	TGTGCCAGCAGGGCCGGGACTAGTCAAGAGACCCAGTACTTC	CASRAGTSQETQYF
TRBD1	.	TRBV2	TRBJ1-5	TGTGCCAGCCAGAAAGACAGGGGTAATCAGCCCCAGCATTTT	CASQKDRGNQPQHF
.	.	TRBV6-2/TRBV6-3	TRBJ2-5	TGTGCCAGCAGTTGGGGTCTCCCAGGGGAGACCCAGTACTTC	CASSWGLPGETQYF
TRBD2	.	TRBV5-1	TRBJ2-7	TGCGCCAGCGGTGCGGGAGACTACGAGCAGTACTTC	CASGAGDYEQYF
TRBD2	.	TRBV10-1	TRBJ2-2	TGCGCCAGCAGTGATCCTGCTCAAGGGGGGACTAGCGGGACCGGGGAGCTGTTTTTT	CASSDPAQGGTSGTGELFF
.	.	TRBV28	TRBJ1-5	TGTGCCAGCAGGCTCGGGGGGTATCAGCCCCAGCATTTT	CASRLGGYQPQHF
.	few	TRBV6-1	TRBJ1-1	TGTGCCAGCAGTGAAAGGACATCGGGAGCTTTCTTT	CASSERTSGAFF
TRBD1	many	TRBV7-2	TRBJ2-5	TGTGCCAGTACGGACAGGGTGACTCCGCAGACCCAGTACTTC	CASTDRVTPQTQYF
.	.	TRBV28	TRBJ2-3	TGTGCCAGCAGTTTTGACAGCTGGCCAGATACGCAGTATTTT	CASSFDSWPDTQYF
TRBD2	.	TRBV5-1	TRBJ2-7	TGCGCCAGCAGCTTGAGTCTAGCGGGAGCCCACGAGCAGTACTTC	CASSLSLAGAHEQYF
TRBD2	.	TRBV25-1	TRBJ2-1	TGTGCCAGCAGTGATTGGACTAGCGGGAACTCCTACAATGAGCAGTTCTTC	CASSDWTSGNSYNEQFF
TRBD2	.	TRBV5-4	TRBJ2-1	TGTGCCAGCAGCTTGGCGGGACTAGTAGATGAGCAGTTCTTC	CASSLAGLVDEQFF
.	.	TRBV28	TRBJ1-1	TGTGCCAGCAGTTTAGAGCAATTGAACACTGAAGCTTTCTTT	CASSLEQLNTEAFF
.	.	TRBV10-3	TRBJ2-2	TGTGCCATCAGTGAGGGATGGCAGGGGAACACCGGGGAGCTGTTTTTT	CAISEGWQGNTGELFF
.	once	TRBV19	TRBJ1-1	TGTGCCAGTAGTATTCGAAGGGGCTCTGAAGCTTTCTTT	CASSIRRGSEAFF
.	.	TRBV14	TRBJ2-5	TGTGCCAGCAGCCTACAAACAGGACGGGAGACCCAGTACTTC	CASSLQTGRETQYF
.	.	TRBV5-1	TRBJ1-5	TGCGCCAGTCACATTCAGCCCCAGCATTTT	CASHIQPQHF
TRBD1	once	TRBV28	TRBJ1-1	TGTGCCAGCAGCCGCCCGGGACAGGGCATGAACACTGAAGCTTTCTTT	CASSRPGQGMNTEAFF
TRBD2	.	TRBV11-2	TRBJ2-1	TGTGCCAGCAGCCCGCGTTGGACTAGCGGTGACAATGAGCAGTTCTTC	CASSPRWTSGDNEQFF
.	few	TRBV18	TRBJ1-2	TGTGCCAGCTCACCCGAGCGCGATGAAGGCTACACCTTC	CASSPERDEGYTF
TRBD1	.	TRBV19	TRBJ1-1	TGTGCCAGTAGGAGACAGGGACGGGTGAACACTGAAGCTTTCTTT	CASRRQGRVNTEAFF
TRBD2	.	TRBV7-9	TRBJ2-1	TGTGCCAGCAGCTCAGGACTAGCGGGTAAGGATGAGCAGTTCTTC	CASSSGLAGKDEQFF
TRBD2	.	TRBV19	TRBJ2-1	TGTGCCAGTAGGGGCGGGAGGGTTTCCGATGAGCAGTTCTTC	CASRGGRVSDEQFF
.	.	TRBV9	TRBJ1-5	TGTGCCAGCAGCGTAGATCTGGGGCCAAATCAGCCCCAGCATTTT	CASSVDLGPNQPQHF
TRBD2	.	TRBV4-1	TRBJ2-1	TGCGCCAGCAGCCAAGAGGATAGCGGGAGCTTCCATGAGCAGTTCTTC	CASSQEDSGSFHEQFF